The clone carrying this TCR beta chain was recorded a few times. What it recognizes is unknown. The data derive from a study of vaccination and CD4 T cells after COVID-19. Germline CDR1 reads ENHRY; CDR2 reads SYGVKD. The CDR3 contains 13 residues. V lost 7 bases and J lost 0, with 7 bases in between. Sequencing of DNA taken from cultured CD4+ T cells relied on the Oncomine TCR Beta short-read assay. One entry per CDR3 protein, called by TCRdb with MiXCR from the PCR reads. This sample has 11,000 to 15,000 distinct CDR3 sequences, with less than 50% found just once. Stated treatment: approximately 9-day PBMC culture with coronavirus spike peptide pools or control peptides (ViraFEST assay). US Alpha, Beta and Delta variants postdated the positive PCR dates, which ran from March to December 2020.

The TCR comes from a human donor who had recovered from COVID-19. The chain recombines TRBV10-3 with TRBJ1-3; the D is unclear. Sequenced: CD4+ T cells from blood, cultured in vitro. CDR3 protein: CAITKNSGNTIYF. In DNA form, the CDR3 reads TGTGCCATCACTAAGAACTCTGGAAACACCATATATTTT.